These 2 T cell receptor beta chains were all obtained from the same sample, sequenced in a study of low-dose radiotherapy and immunotherapy resistance in tumors. Noted time point: after trial treatment. Noted treatment: LDRT plus nivolumab, ipilimumab, low-dose cyclophosphamide and aspirin (RACIN trial). TCR amplification ran 15 to 25 PCR cycles using constant-region and V-primer adapter primers. TCRdb re-analysed the reads in MiXCR, keeping a single row per CDR3 protein. This table has roughly 52,000 distinct CDR3 sequences, around 34% appearing once. This sample comprised PBMCs, obtained after low-dose radiotherapy plus immunotherapy. These receptors originate from a male donor with rectosigmoid adenocarcinoma.

This clonotype was detected ten times or more. The rearrangement uses TRBV4-3 and TRBJ1-6; D not certain. CDR1 LGHNA and CDR2 YSLEER come from the germline V gene. Trimming stripped 0 bases from V and 0 bases from J, with 9 bases between. CDR3 length: 17 residues. CDR3 loop: CASSQEAESSYNSPLHF. The CDR3 region has the DNA TGCGCCAGCAGCCAAGAAGCGGAGAGCTCCTATAATTCACCCCTCCACTTT.

This clonotype was counted many times. The rearrangement joins TRBV7-2 to TRBJ2-1; 9 bases are a match to TRBD1. This CDR3 is 15 amino acids long. With 5 bases clipped from V and 6 bases from J, the junction kept 8 bases outside the gene matches. The germline CDR1 and CDR2 sequences are SGHTA and FQGNSA. CDR3 region: CASSPRDRALNEQFF. CDR3 coding DNA: TGTGCCAGCAGCCCGCGGGACAGGGCGCTCAATGAGCAGTTCTTC.